Listed below are T cell receptor beta chains from one sample, sequenced in a study of neurological immune-mediated disorders. Each CDR3 protein gets one entry after TCRdb re-called the 5' RACE reads with MiXCR. The profile shows 15,000 to 20,000 distinct CDR3 sequences, around 11% of them singletons. Sequencing was carried out using CD8+ T cells from blood. The receptors were sampled from a woman aged 45 to 65 in good health. Both conserved end residues are part of each CDR3. The D gene is left open where the match is weak. The size of a clone is reported for some rows only, either as once, few or many, or as a class for expanded clones.

abundance,d_gene,j_gene,v_gene,CDR3aa,CDR3nt
many,.,TRBJ2-7,TRBV5-1,CASSLDGSYEQYF,TGCGCCAGCAGCTTGGACGGCTCCTACGAGCAGTACTTC
many,.,TRBJ2-1,TRBV28,CASSLFGTRSYNEQFF,TGTGCCAGCAGTTTATTTGGGACGAGATCCTACAATGAGCAGTTCTTC
.,.,TRBJ2-4,TRBV4-1,CASSQLGVAKNIQYF,TGCGCCAGCAGCCAACTCGGAGTCGCCAAAAACATTCAGTACTTC
many,TRBD1,TRBJ2-1,TRBV28,CASRPQGANEQFF,TGTGCCAGCAGACCTCAGGGGGCGAATGAGCAGTTCTTC
many,TRBD1,TRBJ2-1,TRBV7-9,CASSLERQGYNEQFF,TGTGCCAGCAGCTTAGAGAGACAGGGATACAATGAGCAGTTCTTC
many,.,TRBJ2-7,TRBV7-6,CASSLSGTHTEEQYF,TGTGCCAGCAGCCTGTCCGGGACCCATACGGAGGAGCAGTACTTC
.,TRBD1,TRBJ2-5,TRBV28,CAVRRATGGRETQYF,TGTGCCGTCAGACGAGCGACAGGGGGCCGGGAGACCCAGTACTTC
.,TRBD1,TRBJ2-7,TRBV3-1,CASSRDSFTYEQYF,TGTGCCAGCAGCAGGGACAGCTTTACCTACGAGCAGTACTTC
many,.,TRBJ2-3,TRBV28,CASKSRTTSFTDTQYF,TGTGCCAGCAAATCAAGGACCACCTCTTTTACAGATACGCAGTATTTT
many,TRBD1,TRBJ2-1,TRBV10-3,CAISDTETGVEFF,TGTGCCATCAGTGATACCGAGACAGGGGTAGAGTTCTTC
.,.,TRBJ2-7,TRBV15,CATRFGYEQYF,TGTGCCACCAGGTTCGGGTACGAGCAGTACTTC
few,.,TRBJ2-1,TRBV7-2,CASSFYICSARDPRTDYNEQFF,.
many,.,TRBJ1-6,TRBV14,CASSADRSSYNSPLHF,TGTGCCAGCAGCGCAGACCGAAGCTCCTATAATTCACCCCTCCACTTT
many,.,TRBJ2-1,TRBV24-1,CATSDLTGASYNEQFF,TGTGCCACCAGTGATCTCACGGGAGCCTCCTACAATGAGCAGTTCTTC
many,.,TRBJ2-1,TRBV6-4,CASSTSSYNEQFF,TGTGCCAGCAGTACTAGCTCCTACAATGAGCAGTTCTTC
many,.,TRBJ1-1,TRBV6-2/TRBV6-3,CASSYSNVAVNTEAFF,TGTGCCAGCAGTTACTCGAATGTGGCCGTGAACACTGAAGCTTTCTTT
many,TRBD1,TRBJ2-3,TRBV18,CASSFGTGLDTQYF,TGTGCCAGCTCTTTCGGGACAGGGTTGGATACGCAGTATTTT
many,TRBD2,TRBJ2-1,TRBV10-3,CAIRTSSSEQFF,TGTGCCATCAGGACTAGCTCCTCTGAGCAGTTCTTC
.,TRBD2,TRBJ2-7,TRBV14,CASSQDSGTSGMEPYEQYF,TGTGCCAGCAGCCAAGATTCCGGGACTAGCGGGATGGAACCCTACGAGCAGTACTTC
many,.,TRBJ1-1,TRBV6-2/TRBV6-3,CASRPGQWGTEAFF,TGTGCCAGCAGACCAGGACAATGGGGCACTGAAGCTTTCTTT
many,.,TRBJ2-7,TRBV7-2,CASSLALSGPQYF,TGTGCCAGCAGCTTAGCGCTAAGTGGGCCGCAGTACTTC
many,.,TRBJ2-1,TRBV12-3/TRBV12-4,CASSYGQYNEQFF,TGTGCCAGCAGTTACGGACAGTACAATGAGCAGTTCTTC
many,.,TRBJ1-1,TRBV7-2,CASRYGEAFF,TGTGCCAGCCGATACGGTGAAGCTTTCTTT
many,.,TRBJ2-1,TRBV29-1,CSISTAYNEQFF,TGCAGCATCAGTACGGCCTACAATGAGCAGTTCTTC
many,.,TRBJ1-6,TRBV20-1,CSARDLVQSTYNSPLHF,TGCAGTGCTAGAGATTTAGTACAGTCTACTTATAATTCACCCCTCCACTTT
many,TRBD1,TRBJ2-7,TRBV12-3/TRBV12-4,CASSTGVGEQYF,TGTGCCAGCAGTACAGGGGTAGGGGAGCAGTACTTC
many,.,TRBJ2-1,TRBV5-1,CASSSHSEPEQFF,TGCGCCAGCAGCTCCCACTCCGAACCTGAGCAGTTCTTC
few,TRBD2,TRBJ2-5,TRBV13,CASSLESRGAQYF,TGTGCCAGCAGCTTAGAAAGCCGGGGGGCCCAGTACTTC
many,TRBD1,TRBJ2-1,TRBV3-1,CASSQPGQGTHEQFF,TGTGCCAGCAGCCAACCGGGACAGGGGACCCATGAGCAGTTCTTC
many,TRBD1,TRBJ2-7,TRBV28,CASSWTRETGLAEQYF,TGTGCCAGCAGTTGGACGAGGGAGACAGGGCTAGCCGAGCAGTACTTC
many,TRBD2,TRBJ2-2,TRBV28,CASASGSGTGELFF,TGTGCCAGCGCTAGCGGGAGCGGCACCGGGGAGCTGTTTTTT
many,.,TRBJ1-5,TRBV27,CASSLDSFNQPQHF,TGTGCCAGCAGTTTAGACAGCTTCAATCAGCCCCAGCATTTT
.,.,TRBJ1-4,TRBV6-6,CASSYGQGKDEKLFF,TGTGCCAGCAGTTATGGGCAGGGGAAAGATGAAAAACTGTTTTTT
many,.,TRBJ1-2,TRBV14,CASSQGAVYGYTF,TGTGCCAGCAGCCAAGGGGCGGTCTATGGCTACACCTTC
many,TRBD1,TRBJ2-7,TRBV27,CASSYQGQVSAYEQYF,TGTGCCAGCAGTTACCAGGGACAGGTGAGCGCCTACGAGCAGTACTTC
few,.,TRBJ1-5,TRBV19,CASSIRDKDQPQHF,TGTGCCAGTAGTATTCGGGACAAAGATCAGCCCCAGCATTTT
medium-sized,TRBD1,TRBJ2-1,TRBV5-1,CASSLKTGEVYEQFF,TGCGCCAGCAGCTTGAAGACAGGGGAGGTTTATGAGCAGTTCTTC
many,.,TRBJ2-7,TRBV30,CAWSVGMSYEQYF,TGTGCCTGGAGTGTCGGGATGTCCTACGAGCAGTACTTC
many,.,TRBJ1-1,TRBV10-3,CAISEMTEAFF,TGTGCCATCAGTGAGATGACTGAAGCTTTCTTT
many,TRBD1,TRBJ2-2,TRBV20-1,CSATDRGYGELFF,TGCAGTGCGACTGACAGGGGGTACGGGGAGCTGTTTTTT
.,TRBD2,TRBJ2-2,TRBV5-1,CASSFELAGGMNTGELFF,TGCGCCAGCAGCTTCGAACTAGCGGGAGGGATGAACACCGGGGAGCTGTTTTTT
many,.,TRBJ2-7,TRBV7-8,CAKHRRERVLYYEQYF,TGTGCCAAGCATAGGAGAGAGCGGGTACTGTACTACGAGCAGTACTTC
many,TRBD2,TRBJ2-5,TRBV15,CATSTLADSGETQYF,TGTGCCACCAGCACCCTAGCGGATAGCGGGGAGACCCAGTACTTC
many,.,TRBJ1-2,TRBV7-9,CASSLNSGARENGYTF,TGTGCCAGCAGCTTAAACTCAGGGGCGCGGGAGAATGGCTACACCTTC
many,.,TRBJ2-2,TRBV5-6,CASSFGLPGGELFF,TGTGCCAGCAGCTTTGGACTACCTGGCGGGGAGCTGTTTTTT
many,.,TRBJ2-4,TRBV28,CASSLLQGNIQYF,TGTGCCAGCAGTTTGCTCCAGGGAAACATTCAGTACTTC
.,TRBD2,TRBJ2-3,TRBV20-1,CSARLAGIYDTQYF,TGCAGTGCCAGACTAGCGGGGATATACGATACGCAGTATTTT
many,.,TRBJ2-2,TRBV15,CATSRYETANTGELFF,TGTGCCACCAGCAGGTACGAAACCGCGAACACCGGGGAGCTGTTTTTT
many,TRBD1,TRBJ1-4,TRBV27,CASRPPAGDRGNEKLFF,TGTGCCAGCAGGCCACCCGCGGGGGACAGGGGGAATGAAAAACTGTTTTTT
many,TRBD2,TRBJ2-7,TRBV13,CASSQGTSGAYEQYF,TGTGCCAGCAGCCAGGGGACTAGCGGAGCCTACGAGCAGTACTTC
many,.,TRBJ2-7,TRBV10-3,CAISRTTAGSYEQYF,TGTGCCATCAGCCGGACTACCGCCGGCTCCTACGAGCAGTACTTC
many,.,TRBJ2-7,TRBV3-1,CASSQGRLDYEQYF,TGTGCCAGCAGCCAAGGAAGACTCGACTACGAGCAGTACTTC
many,.,TRBJ1-2,TRBV24-1,CATSEAWGHGYTF,TGTGCCACCAGTGAGGCATGGGGACATGGCTACACCTTC
many,.,TRBJ2-3,TRBV7-3,CASSLSGPFISTQYF,TGTGCCAGCAGCTTATCCGGGCCTTTCATAAGTACGCAGTATTTT
many,TRBD1,TRBJ2-5,TRBV6-2/TRBV6-3,CASRSGTVSWETQYF,TGTGCCAGCAGGTCCGGGACAGTGTCGTGGGAGACCCAGTACTTC
many,TRBD2,TRBJ2-2,TRBV28,CASSLLLAGAGELFF,TGTGCCAGCAGTTTACTCCTAGCGGGAGCCGGGGAGCTGTTTTTT
many,.,TRBJ2-3,TRBV2,CASSERSNRDTQYF,TGTGCCAGCAGTGAAAGGTCCAACAGAGATACGCAGTATTTT
many,.,TRBJ1-1,TRBV30,CAIGGLHTEAFF,TGTGCCATAGGGGGTCTTCACACTGAAGCTTTCTTT
many,TRBD1,TRBJ1-4,TRBV5-1,CASSQGSRTGNEKLFF,TGCGCCAGCAGCCAGGGTTCTCGGACAGGGAATGAAAAACTGTTTTTT
many,TRBD2,TRBJ2-5,TRBV6-2/TRBV6-3,CASSYGGTSGRRETQYF,TGTGCCAGCAGTTACGGCGGGACTAGCGGGAGGCGGGAGACCCAGTACTTC